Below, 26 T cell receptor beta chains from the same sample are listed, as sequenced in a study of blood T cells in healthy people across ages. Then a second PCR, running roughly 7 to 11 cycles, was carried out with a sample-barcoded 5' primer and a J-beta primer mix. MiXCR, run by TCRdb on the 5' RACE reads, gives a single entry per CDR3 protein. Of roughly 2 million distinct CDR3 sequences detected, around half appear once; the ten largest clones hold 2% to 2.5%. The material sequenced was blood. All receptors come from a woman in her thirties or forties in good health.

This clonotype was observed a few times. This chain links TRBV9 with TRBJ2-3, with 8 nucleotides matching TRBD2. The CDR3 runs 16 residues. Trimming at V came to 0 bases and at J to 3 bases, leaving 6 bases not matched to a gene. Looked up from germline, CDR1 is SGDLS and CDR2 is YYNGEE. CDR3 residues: CASSVAPGGPTDTQYF. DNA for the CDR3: TGTGCCAGCAGCGTAGCACCGGGGGGGCCTACAGATACGCAGTATTTT.

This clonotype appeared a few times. The CDR3 coding sequence is TGTGCCAGCAGTTACGCGACAGGGGGCTTGGTTTACGAGCAGTACTTC. Translation gives CASSYATGGLVYEQYF. V is TRBV6-5 and J is TRBJ2-7, with 10 bases aligning to TRBD1. The CDR3 sequence is 16 residues long. The junction had 8 bases not matched to a gene; V was cut back by 2 bases and J by 4 bases. CDR1 is MNHEY and CDR2 is SVGAGI in the germline V gene.

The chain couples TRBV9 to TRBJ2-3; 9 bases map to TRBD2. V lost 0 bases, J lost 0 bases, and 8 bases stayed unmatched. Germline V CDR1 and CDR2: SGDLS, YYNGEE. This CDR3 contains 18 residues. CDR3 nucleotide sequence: TGTGCCAGCAGCGTAGGGTCTAGCGGGGTCCCTAGCACAGATACGCAGTATTTT. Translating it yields CASSVGSSGVPSTDTQYF.

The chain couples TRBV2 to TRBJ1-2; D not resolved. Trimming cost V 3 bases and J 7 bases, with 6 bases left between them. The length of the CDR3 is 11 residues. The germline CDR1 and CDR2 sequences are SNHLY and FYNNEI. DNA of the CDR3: TGTGCCAGCAGTGAGGACTTTGGCTACACCTTC. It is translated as CASSEDFGYTF.

As DNA, the CDR3 is TGCAGCGTTGAAAGGAGGCTCGGGGAGACCCAGTACTTC. This codes for CSVERRLGETQYF. The chain uses TRBV29-1 and TRBJ2-5; D is possibly TRBD2 (5 bases). The CDR3 loop spans 13 amino acids. Looked up from germline, CDR1 is SQVTM and CDR2 is ANQGSEA. V was shortened by 2 bases and J by 5 bases, with 12 bases between the two germline ends.

For the CDR3, the DNA is TGTGCCAGCAGCCCCGGCCCCCTTCACGAGCAGTACTTC. It translates to CASSPGPLHEQYF. The rearrangement uses TRBV5-5 and TRBJ2-7, with no clear D. The CDR3 is 13 residues long. Germline values: CDR1 SGHKS, CDR2 YYEKEE (reference sequence). Trimming removed 4 bases from V and 5 bases from J, with 13 bases in between.

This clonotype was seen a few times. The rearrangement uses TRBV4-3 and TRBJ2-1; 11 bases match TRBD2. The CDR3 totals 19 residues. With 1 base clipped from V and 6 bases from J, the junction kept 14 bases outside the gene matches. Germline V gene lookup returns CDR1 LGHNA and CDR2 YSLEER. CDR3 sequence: CASSQVLQLAGGPGNEQFF. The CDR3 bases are TGCGCCAGCAGCCAAGTTCTCCAGTTAGCGGGGGGGCCTGGCAATGAGCAGTTCTTC.

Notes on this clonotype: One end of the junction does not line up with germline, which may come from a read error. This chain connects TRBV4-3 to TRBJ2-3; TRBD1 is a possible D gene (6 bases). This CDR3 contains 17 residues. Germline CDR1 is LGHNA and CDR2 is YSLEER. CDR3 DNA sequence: TGCGCCAGCAACCAAGAAGCATCCATCGGCAGGGGAGATACGCAGTATTTT. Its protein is CASNQEASIGRGDTQYF.

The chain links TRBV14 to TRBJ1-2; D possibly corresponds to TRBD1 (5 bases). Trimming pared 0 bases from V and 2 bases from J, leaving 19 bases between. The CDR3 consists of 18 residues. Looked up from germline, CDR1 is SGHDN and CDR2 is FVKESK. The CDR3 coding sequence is TGTGCCAGCAGCCAAGAAAATAAGGCAGGGTTTGTGAACTATGGCTACACCTTC. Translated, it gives CASSQENKAGFVNYGYTF.

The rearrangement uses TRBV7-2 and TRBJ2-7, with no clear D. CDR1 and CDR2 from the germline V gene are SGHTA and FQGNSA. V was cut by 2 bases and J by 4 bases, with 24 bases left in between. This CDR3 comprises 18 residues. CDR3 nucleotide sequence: TGTGCCAGCAGCTTAACTGCCGGAACCGTAGGTCGACATTACGAGCAGTACTTC. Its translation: CASSLTAGTVGRHYEQYF.

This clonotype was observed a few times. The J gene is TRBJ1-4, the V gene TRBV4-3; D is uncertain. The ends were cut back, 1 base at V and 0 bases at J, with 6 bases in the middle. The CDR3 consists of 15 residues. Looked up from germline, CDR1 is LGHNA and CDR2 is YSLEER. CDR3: CASSQGQATNEKLFF. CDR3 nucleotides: TGCGCCAGCAGCCAAGGACAAGCAACTAATGAAAAACTGTTTTTT.

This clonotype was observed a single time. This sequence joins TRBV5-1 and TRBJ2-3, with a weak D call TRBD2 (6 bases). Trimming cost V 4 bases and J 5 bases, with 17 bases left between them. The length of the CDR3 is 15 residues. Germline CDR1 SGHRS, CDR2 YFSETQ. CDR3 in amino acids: CASSRGADYQDTQYF. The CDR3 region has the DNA TGCGCCAGCAGCCGAGGGGCGGACTACCAAGATACGCAGTATTTT.

Here the CDR3 reads CASTLGQGSDTQYF. CDR3 nucleotides: TGTGCCAGCACGTTGGGGCAGGGGAGTGATACGCAGTATTTT. This rearrangement joins TRBV6-1 to TRBJ2-3, with D tentatively TRBD1 (6 bases). The CDR3 spans 14 residues. CDR1 and CDR2 (germline): MNHNS, SASEGT. Between the trimmed V and J ends, which lost 7 bases and 6 bases, there was a span of 17 bases.

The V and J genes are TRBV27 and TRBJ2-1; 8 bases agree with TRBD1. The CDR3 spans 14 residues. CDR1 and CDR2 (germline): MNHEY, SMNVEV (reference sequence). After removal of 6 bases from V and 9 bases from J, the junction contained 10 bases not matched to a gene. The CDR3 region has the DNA TGTGCCAGCAGCCATGGGCAGGGGGCTGTTGAGCAGTTCTTC. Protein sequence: CASSHGQGAVEQFF.

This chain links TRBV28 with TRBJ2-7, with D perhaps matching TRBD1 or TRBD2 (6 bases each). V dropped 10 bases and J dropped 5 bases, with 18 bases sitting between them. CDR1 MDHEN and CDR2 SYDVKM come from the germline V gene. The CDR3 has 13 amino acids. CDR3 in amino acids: CATYRGLTDEQYF. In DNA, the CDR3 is TGTGCCACCTATCGGGGGCTAACAGACGAGCAGTACTTC.

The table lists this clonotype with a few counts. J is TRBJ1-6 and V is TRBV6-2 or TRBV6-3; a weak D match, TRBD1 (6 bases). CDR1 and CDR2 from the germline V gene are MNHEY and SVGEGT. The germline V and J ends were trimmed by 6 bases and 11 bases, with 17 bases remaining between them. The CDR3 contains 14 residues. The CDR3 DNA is TGTGCCAGCAGCTACGGGACAAAGACACCACCCCTCCACTTT. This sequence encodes CASSYGTKTPPLHF.

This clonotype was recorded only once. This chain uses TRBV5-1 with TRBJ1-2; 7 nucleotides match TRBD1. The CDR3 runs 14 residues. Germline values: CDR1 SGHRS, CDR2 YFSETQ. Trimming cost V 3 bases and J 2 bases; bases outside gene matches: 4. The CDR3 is CASSSGQNNYGYTF. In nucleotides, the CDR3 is TGCGCCAGCAGCTCGGGACAGAACAACTATGGCTACACCTTC.

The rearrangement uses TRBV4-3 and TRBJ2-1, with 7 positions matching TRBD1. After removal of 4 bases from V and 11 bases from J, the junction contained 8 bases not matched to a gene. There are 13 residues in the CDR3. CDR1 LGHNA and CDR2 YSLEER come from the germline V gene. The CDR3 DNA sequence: TGCGCCAGCAGCCTAACAGACAGGGTCCAGCAGTTCTTC. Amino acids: CASSLTDRVQQFF.

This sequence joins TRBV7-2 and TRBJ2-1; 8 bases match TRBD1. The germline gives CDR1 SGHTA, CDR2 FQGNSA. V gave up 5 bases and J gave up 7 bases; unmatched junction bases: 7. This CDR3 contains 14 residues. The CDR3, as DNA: TGTGCCAGCAGCGCGCCGACAGGGGCAAATGAGCAGTTCTTC. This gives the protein CASSAPTGANEQFF.

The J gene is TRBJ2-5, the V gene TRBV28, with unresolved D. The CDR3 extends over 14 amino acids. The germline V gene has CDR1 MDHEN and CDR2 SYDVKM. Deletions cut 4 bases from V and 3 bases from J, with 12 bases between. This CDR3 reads CASSSPLGKETQYF. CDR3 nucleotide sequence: TGTGCCAGCAGTTCCCCGTTGGGAAAAGAGACCCAGTACTTC.

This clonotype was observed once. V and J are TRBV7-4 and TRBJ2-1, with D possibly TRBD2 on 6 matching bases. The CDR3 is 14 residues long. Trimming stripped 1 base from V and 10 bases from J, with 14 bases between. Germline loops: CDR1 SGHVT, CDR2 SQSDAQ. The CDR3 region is CASSLGGWGDEQFF. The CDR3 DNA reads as TGTGCCAGCAGCTTAGGTGGCTGGGGGGACGAGCAGTTCTTC.

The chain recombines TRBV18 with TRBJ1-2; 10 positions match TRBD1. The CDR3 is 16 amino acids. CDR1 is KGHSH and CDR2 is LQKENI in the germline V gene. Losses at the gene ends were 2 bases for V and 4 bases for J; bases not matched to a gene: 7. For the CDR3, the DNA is TGTGCCAGCTCACCAGGGACAGGGGTTGACGGCTATGGCTACACCTTC. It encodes CASSPGTGVDGYGYTF.

DNA of the CDR3: TGTGCCAGCAGCAAGGGAGGGTACCAAGAGACCCAGTACTTC. Encoded protein: CASSKGGYQETQYF. The rearrangement links TRBV4-2 to TRBJ2-5; 7 nucleotides match TRBD2. V trimming: 5 bases; J trimming: 0 bases; junction bases outside the gene matches: 3. CDR1 and CDR2 from the germline V gene are LGHNA and YNFKEQ. The CDR3 extends over 14 amino acids.

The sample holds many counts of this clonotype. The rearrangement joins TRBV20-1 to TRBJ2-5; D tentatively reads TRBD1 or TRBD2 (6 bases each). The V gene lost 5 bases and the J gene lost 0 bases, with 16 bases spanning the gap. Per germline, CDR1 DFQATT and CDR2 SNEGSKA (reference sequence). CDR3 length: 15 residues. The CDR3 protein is CSAYEDGGDQETQYF. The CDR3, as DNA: TGCAGTGCTTATGAGGACGGGGGCGACCAAGAGACCCAGTACTTC.

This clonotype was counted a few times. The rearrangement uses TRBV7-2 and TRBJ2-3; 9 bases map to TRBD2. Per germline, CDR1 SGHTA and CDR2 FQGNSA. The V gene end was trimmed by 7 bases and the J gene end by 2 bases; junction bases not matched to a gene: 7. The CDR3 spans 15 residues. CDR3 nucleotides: TGTGCCAGCACCTCTAGCGGGATCTCCACAGATACGCAGTATTTT. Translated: CASTSSGISTDTQYF. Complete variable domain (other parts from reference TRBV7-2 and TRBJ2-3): GAGVSQSPSNKVTEKGKDVELRCDPISGHTALYWYRQSLGQGLEFLIYFQGNSAPDKSGLPSDRFSAERTGGSVSTLTIQRTQQEDSAVYLCASTSSGISTDTQYFGPGTRLTVL.

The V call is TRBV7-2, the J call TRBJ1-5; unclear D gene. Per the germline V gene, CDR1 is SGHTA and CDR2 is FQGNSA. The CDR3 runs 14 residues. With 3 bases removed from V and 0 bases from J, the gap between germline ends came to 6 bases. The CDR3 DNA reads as TGTGCCAGCAGCTTTCGGTATAGCAATCAGCCCCAGCATTTT. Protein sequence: CASSFRYSNQPQHF.